Listed here is a single TCR beta chain. As yet, its antigen is unknown. A sample-barcoded 5' primer and a J-beta primer mix were used in a second PCR of roughly 7 to 11 cycles. TCRdb re-analysed the 5' RACE reads in MiXCR, keeping a single row per CDR3 protein. The sample consists of about 800,000 distinct CDR3 sequences, 25% of them appearing once. This sample is drawn from a study of blood T cells in healthy people across ages. CDR1 KGHSH and CDR2 LQKENI come from the germline V gene. The CDR3 spans 15 residues. Trimming took 3 bases from V and 4 from J, leaving 16 bases between them. Study outcomes and limitations: The authors considered diversity estimates from one million T cells to be underestimates.

The same data also contributed to another study, on T cells of mothers and their children.

The chain is built from TRBV18 and TRBJ2-7, with a tentative D call TRBD1 (6 bases). Sequenced: blood. This TCR came from a boy between 10 and 17 years old in good health. In DNA form, the CDR3 reads TGTGCCAGCTCACCTCAAACCGGGACATCTTACGAGCAGTACTTC. It is translated as CASSPQTGTSYEQYF.